The sequence of this T cell receptor beta chain was determined in a study of identical twins. The V end lost 0 bases, the J end lost 3 bases, and 17 bases lay between the germline ends. There are 16 residues in the CDR3. Germline V gene data show CDR1 as DFQATT and CDR2 as SNEGSKA (reference sequence). Through template switching, a universal primer site was introduced, and the cDNA contained unique molecular identifiers. MiXCR, applied by TCRdb to the 5' RACE reads, yields one record per CDR3 protein. Here the sample spans 1,800,000 or so distinct CDR3 sequences, 25% to 35% being singletons. Regarding the study as a whole: Findings depended on cross-sectional statistics rather than tracking the same donors.

A remark on this clonotype: Its antigen is still unknown.

Sequenced input: cord blood. The receptor comes from a newborn girl in good health. The genes are TRBV20-1 and TRBJ1-1; D is unclear. The CDR3 nucleotides read TGCAGTGCTAGAGATGGCCGGAGATCGCGAGACACTGAAGCTTTCTTT. This codes for CSARDGRRSRDTEAFF.